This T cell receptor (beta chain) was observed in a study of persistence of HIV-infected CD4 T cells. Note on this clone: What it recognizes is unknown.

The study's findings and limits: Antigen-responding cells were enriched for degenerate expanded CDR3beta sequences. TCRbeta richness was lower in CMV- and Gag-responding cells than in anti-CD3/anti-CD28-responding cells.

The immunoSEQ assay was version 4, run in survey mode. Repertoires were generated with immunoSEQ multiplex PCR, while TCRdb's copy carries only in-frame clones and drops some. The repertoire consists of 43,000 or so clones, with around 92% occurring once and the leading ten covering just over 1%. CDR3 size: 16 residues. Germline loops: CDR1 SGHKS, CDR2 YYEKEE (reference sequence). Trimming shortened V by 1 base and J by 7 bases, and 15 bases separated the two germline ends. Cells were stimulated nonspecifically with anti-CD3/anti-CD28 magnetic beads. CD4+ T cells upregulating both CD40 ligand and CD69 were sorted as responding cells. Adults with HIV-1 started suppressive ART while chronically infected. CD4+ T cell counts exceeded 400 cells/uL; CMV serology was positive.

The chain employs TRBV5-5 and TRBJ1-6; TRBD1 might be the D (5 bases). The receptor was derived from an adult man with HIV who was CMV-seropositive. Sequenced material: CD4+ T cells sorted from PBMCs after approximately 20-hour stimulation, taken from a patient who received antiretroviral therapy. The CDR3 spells CASSLSGGSLNSPLHF. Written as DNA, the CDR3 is TGTGCCAGCAGCTTGTCGGGGGGATCCTTAAATTCACCCCTCCACTTT.